The rows below give T cell receptor beta chains drawn from one sample of a study of T cell responses to AZD1222 COVID-19 vaccine. This table comes from immunoSEQ multiplex PCR, and its TCRdb copy is limited to in-frame clones, with some not included. Counted here are 82,000 or so clones, 90% occurring once; the ten biggest clones make up about 5.2%. The source was peripheral blood, collected on day 0 of AZD1222 vaccination. These receptors were obtained from an adult in good health. Both conserved end residues are trimmed from each CDR3. Fields, in order: V gene, J gene, CDR3 protein.

TRBV27,TRBJ1-4,ASSLWTGGNEKLF
TRBV6-5,TRBJ1-5,AGGQGSRERPQH
TRBV5-8,TRBJ1-4,ASSLGLKLGEKLF
TRBV4-2,TRBJ2-2,ASSQGAGASGELF
TRBV6-5,TRBJ2-1,ASRSGQGYNEQF
TRBV28,TRBJ1-4,ASSFSQGGDEKLF
TRBV9,TRBJ2-7,ASSVATGTPYEQY
TRBV7-2,TRBJ1-3,ASSLIERGGSGNTIY
TRBV28,TRBJ2-7,ASSPRGAGRHEQY
TRBV27,TRBJ1-2,ASSKQALGNYGYT
TRBV28,TRBJ1-3,ASSLPGITYSGNTIY
TRBV18,TRBJ2-1,ASSLTGIRNNEQF
TRBV10-2,TRBJ1-2,ASSESAWRYGYT
TRBV19,TRBJ1-4,ASMSLQAGKLF
TRBV3-1/TRBV3-2,TRBJ1-2,ASTRDGDNYGYT
TRBV9,TRBJ2-3,ASSAPILGDRAVDTQY
TRBV7-2,TRBJ2-1,ASSLLHNEQF
TRBV5-1,TRBJ2-7,ASSLGPAGGNYEQY
TRBV5-8,TRBJ2-3,ASRKVGISGTDTQY
TRBV7-9,TRBJ1-3,ASKIGPGNTIY
TRBV3-1/TRBV3-2,TRBJ1-3,ASSHLILRGAGNTIY
TRBV19,TRBJ1-1,ASSIVPGMNTEAF
TRBV3-1/TRBV3-2,TRBJ2-7,ASSQAPYSFYEQY
TRBV28,TRBJ1-3,ASSLEVTTGNTIY
TRBV9,TRBJ2-3,ASSVAGGEGTDTQY
TRBV6-2/TRBV6-3,TRBJ1-1,ASSGDRGRTEAF
TRBV7-2,TRBJ2-3,ASSFGLAGGNTQY
TRBV9,TRBJ2-5,ASSVGPAGDRETQY
TRBV5-5,TRBJ2-7,ASSSRGVAYEQY
TRBV5-5,TRBJ2-3,ASSLIKGNTDTQY
TRBV5-4,TRBJ2-5,ASGNQETQY
TRBV25-1,TRBJ1-1,ASSEAGGPRAF
TRBV5-4,TRBJ2-3,ASTQGEGRSTDTQY
TRBV7-9,TRBJ1-5,ASSITGTGNNQPQH
TRBV5-5,TRBJ2-5,ASSVTSGGSLTQY
TRBV7-8,TRBJ2-5,ASSSYRGHQETQY
TRBV28,TRBJ2-2,ASSLSANTGELF
TRBV25-1,TRBJ1-4,ASSSSGLKEKLF
TRBV7-2,TRBJ1-4,ASSFSRNGNEKLF
TRBV6-5,TRBJ2-7,ASSPSSLYYEQY
TRBV6-2/TRBV6-3,TRBJ2-5,ASSSLIRDGTQY
TRBV29-1,TRBJ1-2,SVHRDGYT
TRBV7-8,TRBJ2-5,ASSSPLITGTGETQY
TRBV28,TRBJ2-7,ASSPSGGAEEQY
TRBV30,TRBJ1-5,AWSVGRGGNQPQH
TRBV18,TRBJ1-6,ASSRTGENSPLH